This T cell receptor beta chain was identified during a study of T-cell reconstitution after alpha-beta-depleted transplantation in children. Per the germline V gene, CDR1 is MNHEY and CDR2 is SMNVEV (reference sequence). After removal of 6 bases from V and 4 bases from J, the junction contained 8 bases not matched to a gene. The CDR3 length is 14 residues. Whole-study findings and limits: TCRbeta diversity was high at day 60 in some patients (a result of surviving recipient T cells and thymic progenitors).

This clonotype was picked up a small number of times. Its cognate antigen is unknown. Researchers prepared the TCRbeta library using unique molecular identifiers, the study reports. TCRdb recomputed calls from the PCR reads with MiXCR, one row per CDR3 protein. This table holds 350,000 to 500,000 distinct CDR3 sequences, approximately 42% found once. The chain joins TRBV27 to TRBJ1-2, with 7 bases fitting TRBD1. The TCR was taken from a girl aged 2 to 10 with aplastic anemia, due to receive a stem cell transplant. Sequenced here: PBMCs, sampled before TCRalphabeta/CD19-depleted stem cell transplant. This CDR3 is CASRSRQGAYGYTF. CDR3 coding DNA: TGTGCCAGCAGGAGCCGACAGGGAGCCTATGGCTACACCTTC.